This entry concerns a single T cell receptor beta chain. Its antigen remains unidentified. The germline CDR1 and CDR2 sequences are LNHDA and SQIVND (reference sequence). V was pared by 3 bases and J by 1 base, with 16 bases between. CDR3 size: 17 residues. Bead-separated CD4+, CD4+CD8+, CD57+ or CD56+ fractions, or PBMC, were used. TCRdb's copy holds only in-frame clones and misses some; the assay was immunoSEQ multiplex PCR. The sample includes 9,000 to 10,000 clones, about 79% of them seen just once. This specimen belongs to a study of STAT5B mutations in CD4+ large granular lymphocyte leukemia. General study points: Top patient clones used TRBV06 genes more often: 8/27 versus 2/35 in controls.

This receptor was taken from a man aged 60-69 years with CD4+ T-cell large granular lymphocyte leukemia. The sequenced sample consisted of PBMCs. The rearrangement links TRBV19 to TRBJ2-1; D ambiguous. Written as DNA, the CDR3 is TGTGCCAGTAGTATTCAAGGACGGTGGTATTCCTACAATGAGCAGTTCTTC. Its translation is CASSIQGRWYSYNEQFF.